This T cell receptor beta chain is from a study of blood T cells in healthy people across ages. Per the germline V gene, CDR1 is SGHRS and CDR2 is YFSETQ. The CDR3 totals 13 residues. V lost 2 bases to trimming and J lost 4 bases, with 9 bases between them. It was with a sample-barcoded 5' primer and a J-beta primer mix that a second PCR of roughly 7 to 12 cycles was run. In TCRdb, the 5' RACE reads were re-called with MiXCR into one record per CDR3 protein. The sample lists hundreds of thousands of distinct CDR3 sequences, roughly 30% occurring once. This clonotype was seen ten or more times. The chain uses TRBV5-1 and TRBJ1-2, with D uncertain. Sequencing was performed on blood. This sequence originates from a woman aged 80 or over in good health. CDR3 coding DNA: TGCGCCAGCAGCTTAGACACGAGCTATGGCTACACCTTC. Translated, it gives CASSLDTSYGYTF.